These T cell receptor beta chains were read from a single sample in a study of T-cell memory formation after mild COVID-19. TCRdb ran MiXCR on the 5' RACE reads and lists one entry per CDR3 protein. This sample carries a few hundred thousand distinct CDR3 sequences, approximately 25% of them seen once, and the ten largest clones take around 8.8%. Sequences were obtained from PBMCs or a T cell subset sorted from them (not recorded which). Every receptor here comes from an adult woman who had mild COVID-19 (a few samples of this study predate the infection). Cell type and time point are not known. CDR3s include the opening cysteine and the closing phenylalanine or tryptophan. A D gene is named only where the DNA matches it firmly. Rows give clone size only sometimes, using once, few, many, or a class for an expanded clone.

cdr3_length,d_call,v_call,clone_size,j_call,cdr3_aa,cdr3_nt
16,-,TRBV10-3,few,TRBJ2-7,CAISEGQSTGKYEQYF,TGTGCCATCAGTGAGGGCCAAAGTACAGGGAAGTACGAGCAGTACTTC
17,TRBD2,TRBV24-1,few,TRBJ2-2,CATSGRLAGENTGELFF,TGTGCCACCAGTGGCCGACTAGCGGGAGAGAACACCGGGGAGCTGTTTTTT
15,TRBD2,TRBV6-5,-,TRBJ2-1,CASSPTSGASNEQFF,TGTGCCAGCAGCCCGACTAGCGGAGCAAGCAATGAGCAGTTCTTC
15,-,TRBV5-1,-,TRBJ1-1,CASSRLTGGGTEAFF,TGCGCCAGCAGCCGGCTTACAGGAGGGGGCACTGAAGCTTTCTTT
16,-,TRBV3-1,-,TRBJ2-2,CASSQTGTEEDGELFF,TGTGCCAGCAGCCAAACCGGGACCGAGGAAGACGGGGAGCTGTTTTTT
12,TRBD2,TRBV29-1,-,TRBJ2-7,CSVLVAGFEQYF,TGCAGCGTCCTGGTAGCGGGGTTCGAGCAGTACTTC
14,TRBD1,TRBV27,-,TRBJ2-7,CASRSDRGWNEQYF,TGTGCCAGCAGGTCCGACAGGGGGTGGAACGAGCAGTACTTC
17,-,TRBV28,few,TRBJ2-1,CASSYPLPIGSYNEQFF,TGTGCCAGCAGTTACCCTCTGCCAATCGGAAGCTACAATGAGCAGTTCTTC
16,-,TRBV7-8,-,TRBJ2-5,CASSAPGRTKQETQYF,TGTGCCAGCAGCGCACCCGGTAGGACTAAGCAAGAGACCCAGTACTTC
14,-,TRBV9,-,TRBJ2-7,CASSVAAGTHEQYF,TGTGCCAGCAGCGTAGCGGCAGGTACCCACGAGCAGTACTTC
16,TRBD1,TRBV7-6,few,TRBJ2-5,CASSLSGTGGLETQYF,TGTGCCAGCAGCTTATCTGGGACAGGGGGCTTAGAGACCCAGTACTTC
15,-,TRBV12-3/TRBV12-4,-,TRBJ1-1,CASSLGRVGITEAFF,TGTGCCAGCAGTTTGGGAAGGGTGGGGATCACTGAAGCTTTCTTT
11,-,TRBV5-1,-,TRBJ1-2,CASGANYGYTF,TGCGCCAGCGGGGCTAACTATGGCTACACCTTC
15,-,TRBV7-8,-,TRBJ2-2,CASSSPDLPTGELFF,TGTGCCAGCAGCTCCCCCGACCTTCCCACCGGGGAGCTGTTTTTT
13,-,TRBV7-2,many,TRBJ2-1,CASSSTYDNEQFF,TGTGCCAGCAGCTCGACTTACGACAATGAGCAGTTCTTC
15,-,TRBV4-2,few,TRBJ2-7,CASSQSQDPDYEQYF,TGTGCCAGCAGCCAATCACAGGATCCTGACTACGAGCAGTACTTC
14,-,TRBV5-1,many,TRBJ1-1,CASSLGPVNTEAFF,TGTGCCAGCAGCTTAGGTCCCGTGAACACTGAAGCTTTCTTT
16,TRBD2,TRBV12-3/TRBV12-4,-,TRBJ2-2,CASSLLPGLAFGELFF,TGTGCCAGCAGTTTACTGCCGGGACTAGCTTTTGGGGAGCTGTTTTTT
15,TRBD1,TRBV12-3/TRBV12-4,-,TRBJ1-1,CASSQGQGARTEAFF,TGTGCCAGCAGTCAAGGACAGGGGGCTCGGACTGAAGCTTTCTTT
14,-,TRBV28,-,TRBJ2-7,CASTEPRTRYEQYF,TGTGCCAGCACCGAACCACGGACAAGGTACGAGCAGTACTTC
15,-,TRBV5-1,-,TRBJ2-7,CASSLTQGISYEQYF,TGCGCCAGCAGCTTGACCCAGGGCATCTCCTACGAGCAGTACTTC
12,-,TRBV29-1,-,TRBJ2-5,CSVDGIRETQYF,TGCAGCGTTGATGGGATAAGGGAGACCCAGTACTTC
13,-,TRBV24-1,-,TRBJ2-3,CATSYPAADTQYF,TGTGCCACCAGTTACCCGGCGGCGGATACGCAGTATTTT
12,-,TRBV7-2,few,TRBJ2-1,CASSTGLYEQFF,TGTGCCAGCAGCACGGGACTCTATGAGCAGTTCTTC
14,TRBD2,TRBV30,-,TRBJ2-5,CAWSVGSGSKTQYF,TGTGCCTGGAGTGTGGGTAGCGGGAGCAAGACCCAGTACTTC
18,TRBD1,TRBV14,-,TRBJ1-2,CASSHFPGTATTIVGYTF,TGTGCCAGCAGCCATTTCCCCGGGACAGCCACAACTATCGTCGGCTACACCTTC
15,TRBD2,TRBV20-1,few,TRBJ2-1,CSASGGLGSTNEQFF,TGCAGTGCTAGTGGTGGACTAGGGTCCACCAATGAGCAGTTCTTC
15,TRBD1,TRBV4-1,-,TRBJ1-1,CASRTRQGSSTEAFF,TGCGCCAGCAGGACTCGACAGGGGAGTAGCACTGAAGCTTTCTTT
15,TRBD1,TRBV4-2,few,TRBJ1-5,CASSHPGGGNQPQHF,TGTGCCAGCAGCCATCCAGGGGGAGGGAATCAGCCCCAGCATTTT
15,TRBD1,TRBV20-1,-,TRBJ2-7,CSASIGTGRAYEQYF,TGCAGTGCTAGCATCGGGACAGGGCGCGCGTACGAGCAGTACTTC
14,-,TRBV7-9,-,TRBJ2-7,CASSLAISVYEQYF,TGTGCCAGCAGCTTAGCAATTAGCGTCTACGAGCAGTACTTC
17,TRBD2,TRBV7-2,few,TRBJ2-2,CASSLETSGRLTGELFF,TGTGCCAGCAGCTTAGAGACTAGCGGGAGGCTAACCGGGGAGCTGTTTTTT
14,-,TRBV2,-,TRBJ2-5,CASSGPGVQETQYF,TGTGCCAGCAGTGGACCAGGGGTTCAAGAGACCCAGTACTTC
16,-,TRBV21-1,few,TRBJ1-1,CASSKDRGRAATEAFF,TGTGCCAGCAGCAAAGACCGGGGGAGAGCCGCCACTGAAGCTTTCTTT
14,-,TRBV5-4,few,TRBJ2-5,CASSFGRNQETQYF,TGTGCCAGCAGCTTCGGGAGAAACCAAGAGACCCAGTACTTC
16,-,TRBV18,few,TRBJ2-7,CASSPPSGLSSYEQYF,TGTGCCAGCTCACCACCGAGCGGGTTAAGCTCCTACGAGCAGTACTTC
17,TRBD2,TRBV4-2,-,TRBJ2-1,CASSQEGTSGLLYEQFF,TGTGCCAGCAGCCAAGAAGGGACTAGCGGCCTTTTGTATGAGCAGTTCTTC
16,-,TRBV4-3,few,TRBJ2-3,CASSLTFSQGPDTQYF,TGCGCCAGCAGCCTCACATTCTCACAGGGACCAGATACGCAGTATTTT
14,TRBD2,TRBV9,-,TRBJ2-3,CASSVASGGGTQYF,TGTGCCAGCAGCGTAGCTAGCGGCGGAGGTACGCAGTATTTT
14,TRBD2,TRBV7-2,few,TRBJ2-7,CASSVTSGSGEQYF,TGTGCCAGCAGCGTAACTAGCGGGAGTGGCGAGCAGTACTTC
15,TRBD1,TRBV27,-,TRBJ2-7,CASSLTRTGGYEQYF,TGTGCCAGCAGTTTAACGAGGACAGGGGGCTACGAGCAGTACTTC
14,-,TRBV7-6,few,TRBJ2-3,CASSQSDLTDTQYF,TGTGCCAGCAGCCAATCGGACTTAACAGATACGCAGTATTTT
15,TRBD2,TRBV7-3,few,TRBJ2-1,CASSLNRGGWNEQFF,TGTGCCAGCAGCTTAAATCGGGGGGGCTGGAATGAGCAGTTCTTC
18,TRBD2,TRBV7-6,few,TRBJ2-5,CASSLVASGLPGQETQYF,TGTGCCAGCAGCTTGGTGGCTAGCGGGCTCCCAGGGCAAGAGACCCAGTACTTC
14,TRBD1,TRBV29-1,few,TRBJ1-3,CSVRQGEEENTIYF,TGCAGCGTTCGACAGGGTGAAGAAGAAAACACCATATATTTT
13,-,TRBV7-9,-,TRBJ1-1,CASSLEGSPEAFF,TGTGCCAGCAGCTTAGAGGGATCCCCTGAAGCTTTCTTT
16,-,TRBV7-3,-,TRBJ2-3,CASSLKGTSSTDTQYF,TGTGCCAGCAGCTTAAAAGGGACTTCGAGCACAGATACGCAGTATTTT
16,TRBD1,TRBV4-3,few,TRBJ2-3,CASSQAGGQGLDTQYF,TGCGCCAGCAGCCAAGCGGGCGGACAGGGATTAGATACGCAGTATTTT
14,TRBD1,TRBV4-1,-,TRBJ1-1,CASSHSQGDTEAFF,TGCGCCAGCAGCCACTCACAGGGGGATACTGAAGCTTTCTTT
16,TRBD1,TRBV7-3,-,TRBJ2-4,CASSLPGGESKNIQYF,TGTGCCAGCAGCTTACCAGGGGGCGAGTCCAAAAACATTCAGTACTTC